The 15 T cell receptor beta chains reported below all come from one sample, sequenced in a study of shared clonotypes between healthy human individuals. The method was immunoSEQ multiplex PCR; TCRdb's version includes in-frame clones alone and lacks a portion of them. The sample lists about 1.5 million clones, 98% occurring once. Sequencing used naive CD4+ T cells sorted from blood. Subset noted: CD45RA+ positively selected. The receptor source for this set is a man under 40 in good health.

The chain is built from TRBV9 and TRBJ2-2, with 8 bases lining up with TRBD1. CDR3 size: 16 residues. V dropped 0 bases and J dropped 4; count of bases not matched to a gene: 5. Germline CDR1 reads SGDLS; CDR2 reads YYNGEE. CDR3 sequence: CASSVGTGGSTGELFF. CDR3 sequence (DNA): TGTGCCAGCAGCGTAGGCACAGGGGGTTCCACCGGGGAGCTGTTTTTT.

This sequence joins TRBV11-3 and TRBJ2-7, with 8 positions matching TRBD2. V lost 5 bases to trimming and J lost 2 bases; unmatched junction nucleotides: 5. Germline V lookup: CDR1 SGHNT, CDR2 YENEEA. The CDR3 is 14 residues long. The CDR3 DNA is TGTGCCAGCAGCCGAACTAGCGGACCCTACGAGCAGTACTTC. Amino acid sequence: CASSRTSGPYEQYF.

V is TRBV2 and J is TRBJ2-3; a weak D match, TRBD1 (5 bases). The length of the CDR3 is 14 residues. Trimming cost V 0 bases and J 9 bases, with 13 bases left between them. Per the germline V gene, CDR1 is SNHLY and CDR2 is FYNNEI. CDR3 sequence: CASSEALQGGTQYF. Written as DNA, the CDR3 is TGTGCCAGCAGTGAAGCGCTTCAGGGCGGAACGCAGTATTTT. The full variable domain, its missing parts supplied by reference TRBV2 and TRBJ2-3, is EPEVTQTPSHQVTQMGQEVILRCVPISNHLYFYWYRQILGQKVEFLVSFYNNEISEKSEIFDDQFSVERPDGSNFTLKIRSTKLEDSAMYFCASSEALQGGTQYFGPGTRLTVL.

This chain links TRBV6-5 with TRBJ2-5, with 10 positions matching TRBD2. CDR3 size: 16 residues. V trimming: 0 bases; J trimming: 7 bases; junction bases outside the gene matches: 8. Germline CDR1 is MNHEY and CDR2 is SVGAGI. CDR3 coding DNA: TGTGCCAGCAGTTACTCGCCTAGCGGGAGTCCTGCGACCCAGTACTTC. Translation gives CASSYSPSGSPATQYF.

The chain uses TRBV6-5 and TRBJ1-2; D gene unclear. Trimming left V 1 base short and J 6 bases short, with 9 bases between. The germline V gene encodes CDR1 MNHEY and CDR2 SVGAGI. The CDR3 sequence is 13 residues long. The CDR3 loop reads CASSYLGKDGYTF. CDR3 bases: TGTGCCAGCAGTTACTTGGGGAAAGATGGCTACACCTTC.

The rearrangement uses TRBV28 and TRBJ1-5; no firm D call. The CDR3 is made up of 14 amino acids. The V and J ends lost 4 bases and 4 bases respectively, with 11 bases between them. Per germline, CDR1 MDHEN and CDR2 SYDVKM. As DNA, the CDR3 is TGTGCCAGCAGTTCGTTAACGGGGAATCAGCCCCAGCATTTT. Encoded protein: CASSSLTGNQPQHF.

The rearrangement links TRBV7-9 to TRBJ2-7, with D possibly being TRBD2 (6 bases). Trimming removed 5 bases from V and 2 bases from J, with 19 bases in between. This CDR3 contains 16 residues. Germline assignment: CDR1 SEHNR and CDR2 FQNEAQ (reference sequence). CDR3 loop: CASSDQTGGGAYEQYF. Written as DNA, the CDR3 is TGTGCCAGCAGCGACCAGACTGGGGGAGGAGCCTACGAGCAGTACTTC.

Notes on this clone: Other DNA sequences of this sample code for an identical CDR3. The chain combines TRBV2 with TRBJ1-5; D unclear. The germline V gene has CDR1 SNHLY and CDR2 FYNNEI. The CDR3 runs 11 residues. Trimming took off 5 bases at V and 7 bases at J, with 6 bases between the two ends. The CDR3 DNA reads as TGTGCCAGCAGTATGGGGCAGCCCCAGCATTTT. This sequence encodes CASSMGQPQHF.

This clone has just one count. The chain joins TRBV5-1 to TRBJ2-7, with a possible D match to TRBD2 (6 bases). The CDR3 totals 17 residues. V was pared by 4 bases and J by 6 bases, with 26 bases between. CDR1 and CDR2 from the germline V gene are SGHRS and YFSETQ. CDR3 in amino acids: CASSGGPGAGGGTEQYF. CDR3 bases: TGCGCCAGCAGCGGCGGCCCCGGAGCTGGGGGAGGAACCGAGCAGTACTTC.

Written as DNA, the CDR3 is TGTGCCAGCTCACCACGACTAGCATCCCTCACAGATACGCAGTATTTT. Its protein is CASSPRLASLTDTQYF. The V and J genes are TRBV18 and TRBJ2-3, with 7 bases matching TRBD2. J was trimmed by 2 bases and V by 1 base; bases with no gene match: 6. CDR1 and CDR2 from the germline V gene are KGHSH and LQKENI. This CDR3 comprises 16 residues.

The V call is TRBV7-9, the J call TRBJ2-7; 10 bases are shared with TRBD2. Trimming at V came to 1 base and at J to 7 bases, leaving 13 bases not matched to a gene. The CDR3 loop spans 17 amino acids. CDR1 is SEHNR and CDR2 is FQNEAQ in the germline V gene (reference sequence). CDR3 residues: CASSLEFGLAGVEEQYF. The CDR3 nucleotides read TGTGCCAGCAGCTTAGAATTCGGGCTAGCGGGAGTGGAGGAGCAGTACTTC.

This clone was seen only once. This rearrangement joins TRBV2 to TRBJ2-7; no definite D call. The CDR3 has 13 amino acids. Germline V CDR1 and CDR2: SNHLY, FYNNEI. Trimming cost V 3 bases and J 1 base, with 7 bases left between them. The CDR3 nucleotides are TGTGCCAGCAGTGAGGCAGATTCCTACGAGCAGTACTTC. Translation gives CASSEADSYEQYF.

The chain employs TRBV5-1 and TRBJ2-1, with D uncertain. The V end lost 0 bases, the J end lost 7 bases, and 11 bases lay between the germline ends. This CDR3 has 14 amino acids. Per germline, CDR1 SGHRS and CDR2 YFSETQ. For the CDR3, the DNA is TGCGCCAGCAGCTTGGGGGCGGTGGGGAATGAGCAGTTCTTC. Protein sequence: CASSLGAVGNEQFF.

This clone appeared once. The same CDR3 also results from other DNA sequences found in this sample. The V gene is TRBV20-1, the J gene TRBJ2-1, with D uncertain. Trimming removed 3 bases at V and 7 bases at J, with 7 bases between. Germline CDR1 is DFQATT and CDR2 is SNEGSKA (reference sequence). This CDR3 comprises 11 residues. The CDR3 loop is CSASPGNEQFF. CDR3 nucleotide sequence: TGCAGTGCTAGTCCCGGGAATGAGCAGTTCTTC.

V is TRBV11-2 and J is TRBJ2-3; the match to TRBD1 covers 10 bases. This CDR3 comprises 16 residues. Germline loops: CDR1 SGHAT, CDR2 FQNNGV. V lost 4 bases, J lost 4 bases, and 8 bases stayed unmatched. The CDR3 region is CASSSTGTGVADTQYF. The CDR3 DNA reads TGTGCCAGCAGCTCGACCGGGACAGGGGTGGCAGATACGCAGTATTTT. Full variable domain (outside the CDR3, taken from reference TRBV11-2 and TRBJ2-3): EAGVAQSPRYKIIEKRQSVAFWCNPISGHATLYWYQQILGQGPKLLIQFQNNGVVDDSQLPKDRFSAERLKGVDSTLKIQPAKLEDSAVYLCASSSTGTGVADTQYFGPGTRLTVL.